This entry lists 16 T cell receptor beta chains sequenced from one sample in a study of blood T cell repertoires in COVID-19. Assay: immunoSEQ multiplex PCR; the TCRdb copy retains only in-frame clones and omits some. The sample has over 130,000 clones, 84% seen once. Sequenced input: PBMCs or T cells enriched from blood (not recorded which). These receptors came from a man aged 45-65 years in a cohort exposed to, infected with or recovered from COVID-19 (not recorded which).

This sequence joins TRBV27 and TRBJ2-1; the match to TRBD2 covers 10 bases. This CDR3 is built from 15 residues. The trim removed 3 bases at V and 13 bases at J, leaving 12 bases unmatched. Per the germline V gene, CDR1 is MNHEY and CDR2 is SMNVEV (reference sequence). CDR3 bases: TGTGCCAGCAGTTTGAAGCCTAGCGGGGGTGCCGCACAGTTCTTC. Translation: CASSLKPSGGAAQFF.

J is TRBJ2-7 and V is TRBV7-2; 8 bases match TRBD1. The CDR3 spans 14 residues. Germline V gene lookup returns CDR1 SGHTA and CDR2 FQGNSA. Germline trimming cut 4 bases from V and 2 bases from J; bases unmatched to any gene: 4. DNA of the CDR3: TGTGCCAGCAGCTCCGGGACAGGCACCTACGAGCAGTACTTC. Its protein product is CASSSGTGTYEQYF.

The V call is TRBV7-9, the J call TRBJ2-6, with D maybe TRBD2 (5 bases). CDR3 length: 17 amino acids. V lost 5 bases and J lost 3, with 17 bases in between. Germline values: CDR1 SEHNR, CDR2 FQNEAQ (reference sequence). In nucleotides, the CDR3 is TGTGCCAGCAGCGTCATTAGGTCGGGGTTTGGGGCCAACGTCCTGACTTTC. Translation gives CASSVIRSGFGANVLTF.

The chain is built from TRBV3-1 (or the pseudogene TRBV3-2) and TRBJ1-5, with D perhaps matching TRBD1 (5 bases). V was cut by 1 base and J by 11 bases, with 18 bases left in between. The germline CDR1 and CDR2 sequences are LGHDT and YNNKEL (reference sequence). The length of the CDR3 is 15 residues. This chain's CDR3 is CASSQGQGPHGSQHF. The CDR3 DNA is TGTGCCAGCAGCCAAGGCCAGGGCCCCCACGGGTCCCAGCATTTT.

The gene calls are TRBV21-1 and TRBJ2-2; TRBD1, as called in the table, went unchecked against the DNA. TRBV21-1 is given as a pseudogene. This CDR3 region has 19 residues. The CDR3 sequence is CASSKRGYSGQGRNGELFF. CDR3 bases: TGTGCCAGCAGCAAACGAGGGTATTCCGGACAGGGTAGGAACGGGGAGCTGTTTTTT.

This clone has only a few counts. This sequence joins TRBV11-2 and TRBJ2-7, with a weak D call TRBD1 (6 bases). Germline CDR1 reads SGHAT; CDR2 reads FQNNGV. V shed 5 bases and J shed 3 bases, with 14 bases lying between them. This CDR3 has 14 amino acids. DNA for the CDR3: TGTGCCAGCAGCCCCCCGGGACAATTCTACGAGCAGTACTTC. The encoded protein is CASSPPGQFYEQYF.

The CDR3 DNA reads as TGTGCCAGCAGCTCATTGAACTATGGCTACACCTTC. This gives the protein CASSSLNYGYTF. This rearrangement joins TRBV13 to TRBJ1-2, with D uncertain. This CDR3 contains 12 residues. Deletions cut 4 bases from V and 2 bases from J, with 5 bases between. From germline, CDR1 is PRHDT and CDR2 FYEKMQ (reference sequence). Combining the CDR3 with reference TRBV13 and TRBJ1-2 gives the whole variable domain AAGVIQSPRHLIKEKRETATLKCYPIPRHDTVYWYQQGPGQDPQFLISFYEKMQSDKGSIPDRFSAQQFSDYHSELNMSSLELGDSALYFCASSSLNYGYTFGSGTRLTVV.

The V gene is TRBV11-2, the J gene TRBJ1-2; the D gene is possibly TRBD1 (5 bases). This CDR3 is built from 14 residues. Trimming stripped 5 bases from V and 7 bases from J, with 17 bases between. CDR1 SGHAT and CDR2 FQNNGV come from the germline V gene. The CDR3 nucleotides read TGTGCCAGCAGCCTGCCGGACACGGCTCCTGGCTACACCTTC. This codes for CASSLPDTAPGYTF.

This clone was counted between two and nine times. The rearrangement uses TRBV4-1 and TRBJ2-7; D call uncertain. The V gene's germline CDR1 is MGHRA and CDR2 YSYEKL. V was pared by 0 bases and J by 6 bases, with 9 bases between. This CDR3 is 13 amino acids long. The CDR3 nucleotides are TGCGCCAGCAGCCAAGACAGGATAGGCGAGCAGTACTTC. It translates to CASSQDRIGEQYF.

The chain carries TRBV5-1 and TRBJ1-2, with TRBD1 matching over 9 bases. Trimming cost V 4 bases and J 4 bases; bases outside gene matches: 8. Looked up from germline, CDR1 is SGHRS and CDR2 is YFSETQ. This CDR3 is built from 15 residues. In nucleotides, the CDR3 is TGCGCCAGCAGCATAGGGACAGGGATAAGCTATGGCTACACCTTC. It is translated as CASSIGTGISYGYTF.

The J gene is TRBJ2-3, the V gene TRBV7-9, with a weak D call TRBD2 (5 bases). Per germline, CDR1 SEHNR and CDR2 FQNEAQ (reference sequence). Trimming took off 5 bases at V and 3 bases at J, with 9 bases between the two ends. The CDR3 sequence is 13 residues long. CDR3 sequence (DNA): TGTGCCAGCAGCCCGGGGTCGACAGATACGCAGTATTTT. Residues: CASSPGSTDTQYF.

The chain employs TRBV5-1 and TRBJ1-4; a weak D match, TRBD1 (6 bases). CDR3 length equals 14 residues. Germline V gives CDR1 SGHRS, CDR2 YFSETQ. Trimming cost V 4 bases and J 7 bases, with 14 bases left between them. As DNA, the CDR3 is TGCGCCAGCAGCCAGGAACAGGGTGGTGAAAAACTGTTTTTT. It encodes CASSQEQGGEKLFF.

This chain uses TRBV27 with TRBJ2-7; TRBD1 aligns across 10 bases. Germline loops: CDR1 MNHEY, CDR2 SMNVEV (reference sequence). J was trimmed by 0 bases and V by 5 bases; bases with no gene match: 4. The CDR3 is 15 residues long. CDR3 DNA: TGTGCCAGCAGTGGCCGGGACAGGGGCTCCTACGAGCAGTACTTC. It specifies CASSGRDRGSYEQYF.

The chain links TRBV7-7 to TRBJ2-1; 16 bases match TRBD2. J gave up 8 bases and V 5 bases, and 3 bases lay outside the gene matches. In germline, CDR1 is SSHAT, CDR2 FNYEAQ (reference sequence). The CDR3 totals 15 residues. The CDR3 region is CASSRGLAGGDEQFF. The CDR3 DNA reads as TGTGCCAGCAGCCGGGGACTAGCGGGAGGGGATGAGCAGTTCTTC.

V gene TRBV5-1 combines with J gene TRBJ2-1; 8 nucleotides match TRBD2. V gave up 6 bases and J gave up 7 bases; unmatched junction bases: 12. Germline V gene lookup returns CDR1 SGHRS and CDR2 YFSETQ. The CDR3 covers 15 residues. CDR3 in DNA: TGCGCCAGCACAGCGGGGGACCTTTGGCGGAATGAGCAGTTCTTC. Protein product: CASTAGDLWRNEQFF.

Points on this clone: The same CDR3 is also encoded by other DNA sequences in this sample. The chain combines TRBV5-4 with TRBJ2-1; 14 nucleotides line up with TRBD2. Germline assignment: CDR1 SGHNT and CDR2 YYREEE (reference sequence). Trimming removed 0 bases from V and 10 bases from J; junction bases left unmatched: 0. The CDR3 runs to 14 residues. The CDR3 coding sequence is TGTGCCAGCAGCTTGGGACTAGCGGGGGGGGAGCAGTTCTTC. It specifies CASSLGLAGGEQFF.